The source of this T cell receptor (beta chain) is a study of cytomegalovirus exposure and HLA in healthy donors. The assay was immunoSEQ multiplex PCR, and TCRdb's table has in-frame clones only and misses some. The repertoire holds some 210,000 clones, around 87% seen once, with about 2% in the top ten. J lost 2 bases, V lost 7 bases, and 5 bases had no gene match. The CDR3 contains 15 residues. Germline values: CDR1 MNHNS, CDR2 SASEGT. This sequence was found in a woman between 18 and 30 years old in good health and CMV-seropositive. The sample was PBMCs. V is TRBV6-1 and J is TRBJ1-4, with 9 nucleotides matching TRBD1. The chain's CDR3 is CASTNRGLTNEKLFF. CDR3 DNA: TGTGCCAGCACGAACAGGGGGCTCACTAATGAAAAACTGTTTTTT.